The 20 T cell receptor beta chains reported below all come from one sample, sequenced in a study of CD8 T cells in ankylosing spondylitis. Whole-study findings and limits: One TCR beta motif, made up of about 8 highly homologous variants, appeared characteristic of ankylosing spondylitis blood.

No antigens are known for them. TCRdb recomputed calls from the 5' RACE reads with MiXCR, one row per CDR3 protein. The table has fewer than 500,000 distinct CDR3 sequences, about 24% seen once; the top ten hold 0.89%. The sample taken for sequencing was blood, either unsorted or a sorted T cell fraction (not recorded which). The receptors derive from a male donor with ankylosing spondylitis.

The J gene is TRBJ2-4, the V gene TRBV3-1, with 9 bases that match TRBD2. Germline V gene sequence: CDR1 LGHDT, CDR2 YNNKEL (reference sequence). V was pared by 1 base and J by 5 bases, with 9 bases of the junction left unmatched. The CDR3 has 17 amino acids. CDR3 DNA: TGTGCCAGCAGCCAAGTTCGCGGGAGGGACCCCCAAAACATTCAGTACTTC. It translates to CASSQVRGRDPQNIQYF. Looking up the rest from reference TRBV3-1 and TRBJ2-4 gives the full variable domain: DTAVSQTPKYLVTQMGNDKSIKCEQNLGHDTMYWYKQDSKKFLKIMFSYNNKELIINETVPNRFSPKSPDKAHLNLHINSLELGDSAVYFCASSQVRGRDPQNIQYFGAGTRLSVL.

V usage is TRBV10-3 and J usage is TRBJ2-1, with 8 bases identical to TRBD1. Trimming cost V 0 bases and J 2 bases; bases outside gene matches: 3. The CDR3 consists of 16 residues. Germline V lookup: CDR1 ENHRY, CDR2 SYGVKD. The CDR3 sequence is CAISESAQGAYNEQFF. Here the CDR3 DNA reads TGTGCCATCAGTGAGTCTGCACAGGGGGCCTACAATGAGCAGTTCTTC.

The chain recombines TRBV11-3 with TRBJ2-5; D remains unclear. Germline V lookup: CDR1 SGHNT, CDR2 YENEEA. V lost 1 base and J 3 bases, leaving 6 bases between the germline ends. The CDR3 extends over 13 amino acids. The CDR3 DNA sequence: TGTGCCAGCAGCTTAGGGATAAAAGAGACCCAGTACTTC. Its translation is CASSLGIKETQYF.

The rearrangement uses TRBV11-2 and TRBJ2-1; a possible D gene is TRBD2 (5 bases). V was clipped by 5 bases and J by 6 bases, with 20 bases between them. Germline CDR1 and CDR2: SGHAT and FQNNGV. The CDR3 consists of 16 residues. This chain's CDR3 is CASSTGDKPGINEQFF. CDR3 in DNA: TGTGCCAGCAGCACCGGAGACAAGCCCGGGATCAATGAGCAGTTCTTC.

The chain employs TRBV5-6 and TRBJ2-3, with D possibly being TRBD2 (5 bases). The CDR3 spans 12 residues. V lost 4 bases to trimming and J lost 8 bases, with 11 bases between them. CDR1 SGHDT and CDR2 YYEEEE come from the germline V gene. Here the CDR3 reads CASSTGRGTQYF. The DNA for the CDR3 is TGTGCCAGCAGCACCGGTCGGGGTACGCAGTATTTT.

This clonotype has more than one count but fewer than ten. V gene TRBV19 combines with J gene TRBJ2-2; D not resolved. In germline, CDR1 is LNHDA, CDR2 SQIVND (reference sequence). Deletions cut 5 bases from V and 6 bases from J, with 7 bases between. The CDR3 is 12 residues long. Here the CDR3 reads CASSPAAGELFF. CDR3 nucleotide sequence: TGTGCCAGTAGTCCCGCGGCCGGGGAGCTGTTTTTT. Full variable domain (rest looked up from reference TRBV19 and TRBJ2-2): DGGITQSPKYLFRKEGQNVTLSCEQNLNHDAMYWYRQDPGQGLRLIYYSQIVNDFQKGDIAEGYSVSREKKESFPLTVTSAQKNPTAFYLCASSPAAGELFFGEGSRLTVL.

The CDR3 region has the DNA TGCAGTGCTAGCGTAATGGCAGGGGCGAGCAATAGCAATCAGCCCCAGCATTTT. Amino acids: CSASVMAGASNSNQPQHF. This chain links TRBV20-1 with TRBJ1-5; a possible D gene is TRBD1 (6 bases). Trimming removed 3 bases from V and 0 bases from J, with 21 bases in between. Per the germline V gene, CDR1 is DFQATT and CDR2 is SNEGSKA (reference sequence). The CDR3 sequence is 18 residues long.

This clonotype appeared a few times. This rearrangement joins TRBV7-2 to TRBJ2-1; TRBD2 aligns across 8 bases. Germline CDR1 SGHTA, CDR2 FQGNSA. CDR3 length: 15 residues. V was pared by 2 bases and J by 8 bases, with 8 bases of the junction left unmatched. The CDR3 loop is CASSLIAGLRDEQFF. The CDR3 nucleotides are TGTGCCAGCAGCTTAATAGCGGGACTGAGGGATGAGCAGTTCTTC.

The chain recombines TRBV11-2 with TRBJ2-1; tentative D call: TRBD1 (5 bases). The CDR3 covers 14 residues. Trimming removed 1 base at V and 3 bases at J, with 7 bases between. Per the germline V gene, CDR1 is SGHAT and CDR2 is FQNNGV. Written as DNA, the CDR3 is TGTGCCAGCAGCTTAGGACAGATCTACAATGAGCAGTTCTTC. Protein: CASSLGQIYNEQFF.

V is TRBV9 and J is TRBJ1-4; D possibly corresponds to TRBD1 (6 bases). Germline V gene data show CDR1 as SGDLS and CDR2 as YYNGEE. The CDR3 is 14 residues long. V lost 4 bases, J lost 2 bases, and 9 bases lay in between. The DNA for the CDR3 is TGTGCCAGCAGCTTGGGACATACTAATGAAAAACTGTTTTTT. Translation: CASSLGHTNEKLFF.

Here the CDR3 reads CASKLGQGVNSPLHF. The CDR3 DNA sequence: TGTGCCAGCAAGTTAGGACAGGGGGTAAATTCACCCCTCCACTTT. This chain connects TRBV2 to TRBJ1-6; 10 bases align to TRBD1. The V gene end was trimmed by 7 bases and the J gene end by 7 bases; junction bases not matched to a gene: 7. Germline V gene lookup returns CDR1 SNHLY and CDR2 FYNNEI. There are 15 residues in the CDR3.

The chain links TRBV11-2 to TRBJ2-5; tentatively, D is TRBD1 or TRBD2 (5 bases each). This CDR3 spans 13 amino acids. Germline V gene sequence: CDR1 SGHAT, CDR2 FQNNGV. Trimming took 6 bases from V and 8 from J, leaving 16 bases between them. Here the CDR3 DNA reads TGTGCCAGCAGTCCACCGGGGCCAACCACCCAGTACTTC. Its translation: CASSPPGPTTQYF.

V usage is TRBV20-1 and J usage is TRBJ1-4, with D maybe TRBD1 (5 bases). Trimming took 0 bases from V and 8 from J, leaving 16 bases between them. The germline V gene has CDR1 DFQATT and CDR2 SNEGSKA (reference sequence). The CDR3 is 15 residues long. In DNA form, the CDR3 reads TGCAGTGCTAGAGATCCTGGCCAGGGTCGGGAAAAACTGTTTTTT. Its translation: CSARDPGQGREKLFF.

The chain has TRBV29-1 and TRBJ2-4, with a weak D call TRBD2 (6 bases). From germline, CDR1 is SQVTM and CDR2 ANQGSEA. V was clipped by 4 bases and J by 8 bases, with 18 bases between them. The length of the CDR3 is 14 residues. The CDR3 loop reads CSVGGPGLRDIQYF. CDR3 DNA sequence: TGCAGCGTTGGGGGACCGGGACTGCGGGACATTCAGTACTTC. The entire variable domain, with the rest obtained from reference TRBV29-1 and TRBJ2-4, is as follows: SAVISQKPSRDICQRGTSLTIQCQVDSQVTMMFWYRQQPGQSLTLIATANQGSEATYESGFVIDKFPISRPNLTFSTLTVSNMSPEDSSIYLCSVGGPGLRDIQYFGAGTRLSVL.

This clonotype showed up just a few times. This chain connects TRBV29-1 to TRBJ2-6; maybe TRBD1 (5 bases). This CDR3 region has 16 residues. From germline, CDR1 is SQVTM and CDR2 ANQGSEA. The V end was cut by 4 bases, the J end by 0 bases, with 13 bases between. CDR3 in amino acids: CSVAQGGGSGANVLTF. CDR3 nucleotide sequence: TGCAGCGTTGCGCAGGGTGGTGGCTCTGGGGCCAACGTCCTGACTTTC.

The sample holds a few counts of this clonotype. This rearrangement joins TRBV11-2 to TRBJ2-1; D remains unclear. V was cut by 4 bases and J by 8 bases, with 12 bases left in between. The CDR3 is made up of 13 amino acids. The germline V gene has CDR1 SGHAT and CDR2 FQNNGV. The CDR3 DNA sequence: TGTGCCAGCAGCTGGGCCCCGGGCGATGAGCAGTTCTTC. It yields the protein CASSWAPGDEQFF.

The chain has TRBV24-1 and TRBJ2-1, with D uncertain. CDR3 length: 16 amino acids. Trimming left V 4 bases short and J 0 bases short, with 12 bases between. Germline CDR1 KGHDR, CDR2 SFDVKD. The CDR3 loop is CATSDSDAYSYNEQFF. CDR3 bases: TGTGCCACCAGTGACAGTGACGCTTACTCCTACAATGAGCAGTTCTTC.

Worth noting for this clonotype: Germline and junction disagree at one end, which may indicate a read error. This chain links TRBV3-1 with TRBJ2-7; D tentatively reads TRBD1 or TRBD2 (5 bases each). The CDR3 is 13 residues long. The germline V gene has CDR1 LGHDT and CDR2 YNNKEL (reference sequence). The CDR3 protein is CASSQLGPYGQYF. Here the CDR3 DNA reads TGTGCCAGCAGCCAATTGGGACCCTACGGGCAGTACTTC.

This clonotype was found many times. The chain combines TRBV7-2 with TRBJ2-1, with D possibly TRBD2 on 6 matching bases. The CDR3 extends over 11 amino acids. V was cut by 4 bases and J by 10 bases, with 8 bases left in between. Germline V gene sequence: CDR1 SGHTA, CDR2 FQGNSA. The CDR3 DNA follows: TGTGCCAGCAGCTACCGGGAGGAGCAGTTCTTC. Its protein product is CASSYREEQFF.

In its sample, this clonotype was seen once. This chain links TRBV7-2 with TRBJ2-1; tentatively, D is TRBD1 (5 bases). This CDR3 region has 14 residues. The germline gives CDR1 SGHTA, CDR2 FQGNSA. V dropped 8 bases and J dropped 4 bases, with 15 bases sitting between them. CDR3 nucleotide sequence: TGTGCCAGCGGGCGGCCAGGGATTTACAATGAGCAGTTCTTC. Translated, it gives CASGRPGIYNEQFF.